The 16 T cell receptor beta chains presented below share a single source sample, sequenced in a study of blood T cells in healthy people across ages. A second roughly 7 to 12 cycle PCR used barcoded and J-beta primers. TCRdb re-analysed the 5' RACE reads in MiXCR, keeping a single row per CDR3 protein. The data show 650,000 to 800,000 distinct CDR3 sequences, 45% to 60% seen once. The sequencing sample was made of blood. The receptors were sampled from an elderly woman in good health.

This clonotype was recorded many times. The V gene is TRBV10-3, the J gene TRBJ2-3; D ambiguous. Per germline, CDR1 ENHRY and CDR2 SYGVKD. The germline V and J ends were trimmed by 5 bases and 6 bases, with 21 bases remaining between them. The CDR3 consists of 16 residues. CDR3 sequence (DNA): TGTGCCATCAGTCTTAGCTCCACAAACCCCGACGATACGCAGTATTTT. Amino acids: CAISLSSTNPDDTQYF.

The V call is TRBV29-1, the J call TRBJ1-1, with unresolved D. The CDR3 runs to 13 residues. Germline loops: CDR1 SQVTM, CDR2 ANQGSEA. Trimming shortened V by 6 bases and J by 4 bases, and 15 bases separated the two germline ends. The CDR3 loop is CSVVYTPSTEAFF. Here the CDR3 DNA reads TGCAGCGTCGTCTATACTCCCAGCACTGAAGCTTTCTTT.

The chain joins TRBV7-2 to TRBJ2-5, with TRBD2 identical over 7 bases. Germline-derived CDR1 and CDR2 are SGHTA and FQGNSA. The V gene end was trimmed by 2 bases and the J gene end by 4 bases; junction bases not matched to a gene: 7. CDR3 size: 15 residues. This CDR3 is CASSLRRGSIETQYF. The CDR3 region has the DNA TGTGCCAGCAGCTTAAGGCGGGGGAGCATAGAGACCCAGTACTTC.

This clonotype has just one count. This may arise from a read error, as a much more abundant clone is one base away. This sequence joins TRBV29-1 and TRBJ2-1; D unresolved. The germline V and J ends were trimmed by 5 bases and 13 bases, with 18 bases remaining between them. CDR3 length: 12 residues. Germline V gene data show CDR1 as SQVTM and CDR2 as ANQGSEA. The CDR3 DNA reads TGCAGCGTTCTTCCTGAAGCAGAGACCCAGTTCTTC. Residues: CSVLPEAETQFF.

This clonotype occurred many times. The chain joins TRBV20-1 to TRBJ1-6; TRBD1 agrees at 7 bases. The germline CDR1 and CDR2 sequences are DFQATT and SNEGSKA (reference sequence). Trimming at V came to 4 bases and at J to 8 bases, leaving 26 bases not matched to a gene. The CDR3 length is 20 residues. The CDR3 protein is CSAMPITGAAALGSDSPLHF. The CDR3 DNA sequence: TGCAGTGCTATGCCGATTACAGGGGCCGCCGCGCTTGGTTCGGATTCACCCCTCCACTTT.

This clonotype came up a few times. This chain connects TRBV5-6 to TRBJ2-1; 8 bases line up with TRBD1. After removal of 4 bases from V and 9 bases from J, the junction contained 12 bases not matched to a gene. The CDR3 runs 15 residues. The germline V gene has CDR1 SGHDT and CDR2 YYEEEE. In DNA form, the CDR3 reads TGTGCCAGCAGCCTCGGACAGGGTACCCTAAGTGAGCAGTTCTTC. It codes for CASSLGQGTLSEQFF.

This clonotype was counted only a few times. The chain links TRBV19 to TRBJ1-2; no reliable D call. CDR1 and CDR2 from the germline V gene are LNHDA and SQIVND (reference sequence). V gave up 10 bases and J gave up 8 bases, with 14 bases separating them. This CDR3 region has 11 residues. The DNA for the CDR3 is TGTGCCACAAAAGGGCGAGGAGGCTACACCTTC. Its translation is CATKGRGGYTF.

V gene TRBV29-1 combines with J gene TRBJ2-5, with D possibly matching TRBD1 (5 bases). This CDR3 is built from 14 residues. Between the trimmed V and J ends, which lost 4 bases and 5 bases, there was a span of 17 bases. CDR1 and CDR2 from the germline V gene are SQVTM and ANQGSEA. The CDR3 loop reads CSVVRQGLGETQYF. The CDR3 DNA reads as TGCAGCGTTGTACGGCAGGGTTTGGGGGAGACCCAGTACTTC.

With regard to this clonotype: This could be a read error, since a much larger clone is one nucleotide away. This chain joins TRBV25-1 and TRBJ1-2; no firm D call. In germline, CDR1 is MGHDK, CDR2 SYGVNS. This CDR3 comprises 16 residues. Here the CDR3 reads CAGSESDRRRNHGYTF. The CDR3 DNA sequence: TGTGCCGGCAGTGAATCAGATCGCCGGAGGAACCATGGCTACACCTTC.

This rearrangement joins TRBV12-3 or TRBV12-4 to TRBJ2-1; D is possibly TRBD2 (6 bases). The length of the CDR3 is 15 residues. V was cut by 4 bases and J by 7 bases, with 17 bases left in between. As DNA, the CDR3 is TGTGCCAGCAGTTCGCGGGGAACGCTTCGGAATGAGCAGTTCTTC. This translates into CASSSRGTLRNEQFF.

V is TRBV19 and J is TRBJ1-5; 9 bases map to TRBD1. The CDR3 totals 15 residues. Germline trimming cut 6 bases from V and 3 bases from J; bases unmatched to any gene: 6. The germline gives CDR1 LNHDA, CDR2 SQIVND (reference sequence). The CDR3 reads CASSGTGPPNQPQHF. Written as DNA, the CDR3 is TGTGCCAGTAGCGGGACAGGGCCACCCAATCAGCCCCAGCATTTT.

This chain uses TRBV5-1 with TRBJ1-1, with D perhaps matching TRBD1 (6 bases). Germline values: CDR1 SGHRS, CDR2 YFSETQ. This CDR3 comprises 14 residues. V was cut by 4 bases and J by 9 bases, with 19 bases left in between. Here the CDR3 reads CASSTTGGLGKAFF. The CDR3, as DNA: TGCGCCAGCAGCACCACGGGGGGCCTGGGTAAAGCTTTCTTT.

In the case of this clonotype: This sequence may be a read error, since a much larger clone differs from it by one base. The CDR3 DNA is TGTGCCAGCAGCTTAAAAGACATCGGCCTCTACAATGAGCAGTTCTTC. Translation: CASSLKDIGLYNEQFF. The chain carries TRBV7-2 and TRBJ2-1; no definite D call. The V end was cut by 2 bases, the J end by 3 bases, with 14 bases between. CDR3 length: 16 residues. Germline loops: CDR1 SGHTA, CDR2 FQGNSA. The full variable domain, rest sourced from reference TRBV7-2 and TRBJ2-1, is GAGVSQSPSNKVTEKGKDVELRCDPISGHTALYWYRQSLGQGLEFLIYFQGNSAPDKSGLPSDRFSAERTGGSVSTLTIQRTQQEDSAVYLCASSLKDIGLYNEQFFGPGTRLTVL.

The V gene is TRBV7-9, the J gene TRBJ2-1; 9 bases are shared with TRBD2. Germline V gene lookup returns CDR1 SEHNR and CDR2 FQNEAQ (reference sequence). CDR3 length equals 18 residues. After removal of 1 base from V and 0 bases from J, the junction contained 7 bases not matched to a gene. The CDR3 reads CASSLGLAASSSYNEQFF. The CDR3 DNA is TGTGCCAGCAGCTTAGGACTAGCGGCTTCGAGCTCCTACAATGAGCAGTTCTTC.

About this clonotype itself: This may be a read error: a much more frequent sequence differs by one nucleotide. This sequence joins TRBV5-1 and TRBJ2-7; 10 bases map to TRBD2. Germline V gene data show CDR1 as SGHRS and CDR2 as YFSETQ. The CDR3 runs 14 residues. V shed 6 bases and J 7 bases; nucleotides not matched to a gene: 10. Here the CDR3 reads CASTTSGTHNEQYF. CDR3 bases: TGCGCCAGCACAACTAGCGGGACCCACAATGAGCAGTACTTC.

The chain combines TRBV28 with TRBJ2-4; a weak D match, TRBD2 (6 bases). The J call may be mistaken, given a closer DNA end match to TRBJ2-7. Germline CDR1 is MDHEN and CDR2 is SYDVKM. This CDR3 has 14 amino acids. The CDR3 sequence: CASSGDWVSYEQYF. In DNA, the CDR3 is TGTGCCAGCAGTGGGGACTGGGTTTCCTACGAGCAGTACTTC.